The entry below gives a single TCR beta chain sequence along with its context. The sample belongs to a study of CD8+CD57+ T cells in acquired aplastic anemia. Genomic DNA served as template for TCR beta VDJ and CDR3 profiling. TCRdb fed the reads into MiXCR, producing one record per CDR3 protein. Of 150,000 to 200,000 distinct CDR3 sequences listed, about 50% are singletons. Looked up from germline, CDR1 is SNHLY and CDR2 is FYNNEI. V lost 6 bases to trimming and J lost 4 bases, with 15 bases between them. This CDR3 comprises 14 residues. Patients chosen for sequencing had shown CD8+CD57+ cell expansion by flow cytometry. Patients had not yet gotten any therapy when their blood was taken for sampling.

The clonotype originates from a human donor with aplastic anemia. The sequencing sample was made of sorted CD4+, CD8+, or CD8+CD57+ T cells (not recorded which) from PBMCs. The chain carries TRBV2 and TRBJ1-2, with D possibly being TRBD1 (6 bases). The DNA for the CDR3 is TGTGCCAGCAGACGGGACACCGGCGGCTATGGCTACACCTTC. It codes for CASRRDTGGYGYTF.